This passage covers 29 T cell receptor beta chains from one sample sequenced in a study of shared clonotypes between healthy human individuals. The repertoire was sequenced with immunoSEQ multiplex PCR; TCRdb's copy has only in-frame clones and lacks some. The sample includes more than 2 million clones, 95% of them seen just once. The sequenced sample was naive CD4+ T cells sorted from blood. The subset: CD45RA+ positively selected. The receptors shown here come from a man aged 18-30 years in good health.

Of note for this clone: The sample holds other DNA sequences that translate to the same CDR3. J is TRBJ1-2 and V is TRBV7-2, with D hard to call. With 2 bases removed from V and 5 bases from J, the gap between germline ends came to 6 bases. The CDR3 totals 12 residues. Germline loops: CDR1 SGHTA, CDR2 FQGNSA. CDR3 residues: CASSLLGYGYTF. CDR3 sequence (DNA): TGTGCCAGCAGCTTATTAGGGTATGGCTACACCTTC.

The V call is TRBV10-3, the J call TRBJ1-2, with D possibly matching TRBD1 (6 bases). The CDR3 has 14 residues. V shed 6 bases and J shed 5 bases, with 16 bases lying between them. Germline loops: CDR1 ENHRY, CDR2 SYGVKD. The CDR3 region has the DNA TGTGCCATCAGATCTAATGACAGGTTGTATGGCTACACCTTC. Translated, it gives CAIRSNDRLYGYTF.

V is TRBV30 and J is TRBJ2-1, with TRBD1 matching over 10 bases. CDR1 is GTSNPN and CDR2 is SVGIG in the germline V gene (reference sequence). The V segment lost 7 bases and the J segment 7 bases; nucleotides outside the gene matches: 7. CDR3 size: 13 residues. CDR3: CAYRDRGRNEQFF. In DNA, the CDR3 is TGTGCCTACCGGGACAGGGGTCGGAATGAGCAGTTCTTC.

The gene calls are TRBV10-1 and TRBJ2-7; D may be TRBD1 or TRBD2 (5 bases each). The V gene's germline CDR1 is WNHNN and CDR2 SYGVQD (reference sequence). V was pared by 7 bases and J by 3 bases, with 13 bases between. The CDR3 has 13 amino acids. CDR3 residues: CASITGAVYEQYF. CDR3 DNA sequence: TGCGCCAGCATAACAGGAGCGGTCTACGAGCAGTACTTC.

This chain links TRBV27 with TRBJ1-5, with 7 bases aligning to TRBD1. There are 17 residues in the CDR3. Germline CDR1 reads MNHEY; CDR2 reads SMNVEV (reference sequence). Losses at the gene ends were 6 bases for V and 6 bases for J; bases not matched to a gene: 17. The CDR3 sequence: CASSTTRGQRGVQPQHF. Here the CDR3 DNA reads TGTGCCAGCAGCACAACCCGGGGACAGAGGGGGGTTCAGCCCCAGCATTTT.

This rearrangement joins TRBV27 to TRBJ2-7; no clear D gene. The length of the CDR3 is 14 residues. The ends were cut back, 2 bases at V and 2 bases at J, with 10 bases in the middle. Germline loops: CDR1 MNHEY, CDR2 SMNVEV (reference sequence). CDR3 nucleotides: TGTGCCAGCAGTTTAGGCCCTGGAACCTACGAGCAGTACTTC. As protein: CASSLGPGTYEQYF.

The chain has TRBV11-2 and TRBJ2-1; no definite D call. Trimming left V 4 bases short and J 1 base short, with 11 bases between. The CDR3 is 15 amino acids. Germline-derived CDR1 and CDR2 are SGHAT and FQNNGV. The CDR3, as DNA: TGTGCCAGCAGCTATACCTACCCATCCTACAATGAGCAGTTCTTC. Amino acid sequence: CASSYTYPSYNEQFF.

This rearrangement joins TRBV5-6 to TRBJ1-1; 9 nucleotides agree with TRBD1. CDR1 is SGHDT, CDR2 YYEEEE, per germline. The CDR3 consists of 16 residues. Trimming at V came to 3 bases and at J to 0 bases, leaving 6 bases not matched to a gene. CDR3 nucleotide sequence: TGTGCCAGCAGCTCTCTCGACAGGGGGATGAACACTGAAGCTTTCTTT. Its protein product is CASSSLDRGMNTEAFF.

The chain links TRBV2 to TRBJ1-1; D is undetermined. Trimming pared 4 bases from V and 3 bases from J, leaving 6 bases between. The CDR3 has 12 residues. CDR1 SNHLY and CDR2 FYNNEI come from the germline V gene. The CDR3 loop is CASSAGDTEAFF. The CDR3 bases are TGTGCCAGCAGTGCTGGGGACACTGAAGCTTTCTTT. The variable domain in full, completed from reference TRBV2 and TRBJ1-1, reads EPEVTQTPSHQVTQMGQEVILRCVPISNHLYFYWYRQILGQKVEFLVSFYNNEISEKSEIFDDQFSVERPDGSNFTLKIRSTKLEDSAMYFCASSAGDTEAFFGQGTRLTVV.

J is TRBJ2-2 and V is TRBV7-8; TRBD1 aligns across 7 bases. Germline lookup yields CDR1 SGHVS and CDR2 FQNEAQ. The CDR3 contains 17 residues. Trimming cost V 2 bases and J 0 bases; bases outside gene matches: 6. CDR3 in DNA: TGTGCCAGCAGCTTACTTGGACAGGCATCGAACACCGGGGAGCTGTTTTTT. Translating it yields CASSLLGQASNTGELFF.

This chain connects TRBV2 to TRBJ2-3; TRBD1 aligns across 7 bases. The germline V gene encodes CDR1 SNHLY and CDR2 FYNNEI. CDR3 length: 14 residues. Germline trimming cut 7 bases from V and 2 bases from J; bases unmatched to any gene: 6. The DNA for the CDR3 is TGTGCCAGCAAGTCAGGGACAGCCACAGATACGCAGTATTTT. This sequence encodes CASKSGTATDTQYF. The full variable domain, rest sourced from reference TRBV2 and TRBJ2-3, is EPEVTQTPSHQVTQMGQEVILRCVPISNHLYFYWYRQILGQKVEFLVSFYNNEISEKSEIFDDQFSVERPDGSNFTLKIRSTKLEDSAMYFCASKSGTATDTQYFGPGTRLTVL.

Regarding this clone: Additional DNA sequences in this sample encode the identical CDR3. The chain links TRBV5-1 to TRBJ1-1, with D perhaps TRBD1 (5 bases). Germline CDR1 reads SGHRS; CDR2 reads YFSETQ. There are 15 residues in the CDR3. Trimming shortened V by 0 bases and J by 2 bases, and 11 bases separated the two germline ends. In nucleotides, the CDR3 is TGCGCCAGCAGCTTGGACCCAGGGCTAAACACTGAAGCTTTCTTT. Its protein product is CASSLDPGLNTEAFF.

This clone showed up just once. This CDR3 is also generated by other DNA sequences in the sample. CDR3 amino acids: CASSPGTGAGETQYF. CDR3 DNA: TGTGCCAGCTCACCAGGGACAGGGGCGGGAGAGACCCAGTACTTC. The chain couples TRBV18 to TRBJ2-5; 10 nucleotides match TRBD1. CDR1 and CDR2 (germline): KGHSH, LQKENI. V shed 2 bases and J 4 bases; nucleotides not matched to a gene: 4. The CDR3 has 15 residues.

As concerns this clone: In the same sample, other DNA sequences code for this CDR3. The chain joins TRBV6-5 to TRBJ1-5; D call uncertain. Between the trimmed V and J ends, which lost 0 bases and 4 bases, there was a span of 10 bases. Germline V gene lookup returns CDR1 MNHEY and CDR2 SVGAGI. This CDR3 is built from 15 residues. CDR3 in amino acids: CASSYSPGGNQPQHF. The CDR3 DNA reads TGTGCCAGCAGTTACTCGCCGGGTGGAAATCAGCCCCAGCATTTT.

The chain links TRBV6-6 to TRBJ2-7; D is undetermined. Germline CDR1 is MNHNY and CDR2 is SVGAGI (reference sequence). The V and J ends lost 3 bases and 6 bases respectively, with 18 bases between them. This CDR3 is 15 amino acids long. The chain's CDR3 is CASSYYGPGSSEQYF. CDR3 nucleotides: TGTGCCAGCAGTTATTACGGGCCAGGCAGTAGCGAGCAGTACTTC.

The chain couples TRBV7-9 to TRBJ2-5, with a weak D call TRBD2 (6 bases). V was clipped by 8 bases and J by 1 base, with 14 bases between them. This CDR3 contains 14 residues. Per the germline V gene, CDR1 is SEHNR and CDR2 is FQNEAQ (reference sequence). The CDR3 sequence: CASGQTRGQETQYF. The CDR3 nucleotides are TGTGCCAGCGGCCAGACTAGGGGCCAAGAGACCCAGTACTTC.

The count of this clone is one. The rearrangement links TRBV2 to TRBJ2-3; 10 bases map to TRBD2. The CDR3 loop spans 14 amino acids. J gave up 3 bases and V 4 bases, and 1 base lay outside the gene matches. Germline assignment: CDR1 SNHLY and CDR2 FYNNEI. CDR3 sequence: CASSVGLATDTQYF. The DNA of the CDR3 is TGTGCCAGCAGTGTGGGACTAGCGACAGATACGCAGTATTTT.

The chain couples TRBV6-5 to TRBJ1-3; D not resolved. The germline V and J ends were trimmed by 7 bases and 0 bases, with 7 bases remaining between them. This CDR3 is built from 13 residues. Germline assignment: CDR1 MNHEY and CDR2 SVGAGI. CDR3 residues: CASTKFSGNTIYF. The DNA for the CDR3 is TGTGCCAGCACCAAGTTCTCTGGAAACACCATATATTTT.

The chain couples TRBV27 to TRBJ1-4; D is possibly TRBD1 (5 bases). Germline loops: CDR1 MNHEY, CDR2 SMNVEV (reference sequence). The CDR3 has 15 amino acids. The V gene lost 1 base and the J gene lost 8 bases, with 14 bases spanning the gap. Here the CDR3 DNA reads TGTGCCAGCAGTTTATTGCAGGGAGGTGGCGAAAAACTGTTTTTT. Protein sequence: CASSLLQGGGEKLFF.

This chain joins TRBV28 and TRBJ2-7, with TRBD1 as a possible D gene (6 bases). Trimming cost V 2 bases and J 4 bases, with 15 bases left between them. Germline V lookup: CDR1 MDHEN, CDR2 SYDVKM. The CDR3 is 15 residues long. The CDR3 sequence is CASSLEGTPSYEQYF. CDR3 nucleotide sequence: TGTGCCAGCAGTTTAGAGGGGACACCCTCATACGAGCAGTACTTC.

This clone was found once. The chain couples TRBV5-4 to TRBJ2-3; a possible D gene is TRBD1 (6 bases). Trimming pared 0 bases from V and 2 bases from J, leaving 10 bases between. The CDR3 totals 15 residues. Germline CDR1 reads SGHNT; CDR2 reads YYREEE (reference sequence). DNA for the CDR3: TGTGCCAGCAGCTTGGGCCAGGGGTTCACAGATACGCAGTATTTT. Encoded protein: CASSLGQGFTDTQYF. Supplemented by reference TRBV5-4 and TRBJ2-3, the full variable domain reads ETGVTQSPTHLIKTRGQQVTLRCSSQSGHNTVSWYQQALGQGPQFIFQYYREEENGRGNFPPRFSGLQFPNYSSELNVNALELDDSALYLCASSLGQGFTDTQYFGPGTRLTVL.

About this clone itself: The identical CDR3 is also encoded by other nucleotide sequences in the sample. V usage is TRBV11-2 and J usage is TRBJ1-1; D is perhaps TRBD1 (5 bases). V lost 5 bases and J lost 1, with 11 bases in between. Germline assignment: CDR1 SGHAT and CDR2 FQNNGV. The CDR3 runs to 14 residues. Here the CDR3 reads CASSPGGGNTEAFF. In DNA form, the CDR3 reads TGTGCCAGCAGCCCCGGGGGAGGGAACACTGAAGCTTTCTTT.

This chain joins TRBV6-1 and TRBJ1-5, with D unclear. The CDR3 is made up of 14 amino acids. Germline V gene sequence: CDR1 MNHNS, CDR2 SASEGT. The ends were cut back, 6 bases at V and 0 bases at J, with 9 bases in the middle. CDR3 protein: CASSEQRSNQPQHF. The DNA of the CDR3 is TGTGCCAGCAGCGAACAGCGTAGCAATCAGCCCCAGCATTTT.

V usage is TRBV14 and J usage is TRBJ2-7; D is possibly TRBD1 (7 bases). The V gene's germline CDR1 is SGHDN and CDR2 FVKESK. Trimming cost V 4 bases and J 3 bases, with 13 bases left between them. The CDR3 runs 14 residues. DNA for the CDR3: TGTGCCAGCAGCCGCGGGACAGCCCACTACGAGCAGTACTTC. It translates to CASSRGTAHYEQYF.

The chain couples TRBV25-1 to TRBJ1-3; 7 nucleotides align to TRBD1. The CDR3 loop spans 16 amino acids. V lost 3 bases and J lost 1; bases outside the gene matches: 6. Germline CDR1 reads MGHDK; CDR2 reads SYGVNS. CDR3 nucleotide sequence: TGTGCCAGCAGTGAGCAGGGGGTAGGGTCTGGAAACACCATATATTTT. Protein: CASSEQGVGSGNTIYF. Based on the CDR3 plus reference TRBV25-1 and TRBJ1-3, the full variable domain is EADIYQTPRYLVIGTGKKITLECSQTMGHDKMYWYQQDPGMELHLIHYSYGVNSTEKGDLSSESTVSRIRTEHFPLTLESARPSHTSQYLCASSEQGVGSGNTIYFGEGSWLTVV.

The chain has TRBV6-6 and TRBJ1-2, with TRBD1 matching 7 bases. J was trimmed by 4 bases and V by 4 bases; bases with no gene match: 9. Germline V gene sequence: CDR1 MNHNY, CDR2 SVGAGI (reference sequence). The CDR3 runs 15 residues. The DNA of the CDR3 is TGTGCCAGCAGTTGGGAGACAGGGTCTATCTATGGCTACACCTTC. Protein product: CASSWETGSIYGYTF.

This chain joins TRBV19 and TRBJ1-6; D may be TRBD1 (5 bases). The germline V and J ends were trimmed by 6 bases and 7 bases, with 16 bases remaining between them. This CDR3 has 15 amino acids. The germline CDR1 and CDR2 sequences are LNHDA and SQIVND (reference sequence). In DNA, the CDR3 is TGTGCCAGTAGCTCCCTAGGGGCCTCAAATTCACCCCTCCACTTT. It codes for CASSSLGASNSPLHF.

The V gene is TRBV30, the J gene TRBJ2-5; D is unclear. CDR3 length: 12 residues. Trimming removed 4 bases at V and 5 bases at J, with 11 bases between. The V gene's germline CDR1 is GTSNPN and CDR2 SVGIG (reference sequence). CDR3 sequence (DNA): TGTGCCTGGACCCAAAATCGGGAGACCCAGTACTTC. Amino acid sequence: CAWTQNRETQYF.

The chain combines TRBV7-2 with TRBJ1-5; possible D gene TRBD1, 6 bases. V gave up 4 bases and J gave up 2 bases, with 12 bases separating them. The CDR3 is 15 amino acids. In germline, CDR1 is SGHTA, CDR2 FQGNSA. The CDR3 loop is CASSSGRGGNQPQHF. The CDR3 coding sequence is TGTGCCAGCAGCTCCGGGAGGGGGGGCAATCAGCCCCAGCATTTT.